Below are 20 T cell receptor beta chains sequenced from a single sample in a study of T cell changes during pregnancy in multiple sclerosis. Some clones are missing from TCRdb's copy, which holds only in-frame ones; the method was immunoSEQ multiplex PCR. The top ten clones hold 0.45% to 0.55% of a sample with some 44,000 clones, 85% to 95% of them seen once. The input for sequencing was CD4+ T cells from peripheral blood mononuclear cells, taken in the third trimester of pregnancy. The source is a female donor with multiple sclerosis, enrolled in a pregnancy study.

The CDR3 loop is CASSVTNRDHEQFF. CDR3 coding DNA: TGTGCCAGCAGCGTAACTAACAGGGACCATGAGCAGTTCTTC. The gene calls are TRBV9 and TRBJ2-1; maybe TRBD1 (6 bases). Germline loops: CDR1 SGDLS, CDR2 YYNGEE. V gave up 1 base and J gave up 8 bases, with 13 bases separating them. This CDR3 contains 14 residues.

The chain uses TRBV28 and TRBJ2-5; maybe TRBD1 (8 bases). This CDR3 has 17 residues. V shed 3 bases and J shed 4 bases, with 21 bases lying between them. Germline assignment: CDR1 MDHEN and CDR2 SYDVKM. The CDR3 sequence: CASSFSDRGGSRETQYF. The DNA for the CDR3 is TGTGCCAGCAGTTTCTCCGACAGGGGAGGGTCCCGAGAGACCCAGTACTTC.

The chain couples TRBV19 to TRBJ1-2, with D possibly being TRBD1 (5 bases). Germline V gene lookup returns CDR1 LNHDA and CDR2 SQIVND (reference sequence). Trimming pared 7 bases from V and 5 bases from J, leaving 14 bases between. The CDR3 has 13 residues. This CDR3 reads CASTLGGVYGYTF. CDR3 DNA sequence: TGTGCCAGTACTCTTGGAGGGGTATATGGCTACACCTTC.

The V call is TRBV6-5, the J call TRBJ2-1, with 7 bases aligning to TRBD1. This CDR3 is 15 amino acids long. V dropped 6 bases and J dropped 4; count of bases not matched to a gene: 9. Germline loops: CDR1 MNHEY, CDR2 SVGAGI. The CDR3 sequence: CASSYRDRVYNEQFF. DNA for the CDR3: TGTGCCAGCAGCTATCGGGACAGAGTGTACAATGAGCAGTTCTTC.

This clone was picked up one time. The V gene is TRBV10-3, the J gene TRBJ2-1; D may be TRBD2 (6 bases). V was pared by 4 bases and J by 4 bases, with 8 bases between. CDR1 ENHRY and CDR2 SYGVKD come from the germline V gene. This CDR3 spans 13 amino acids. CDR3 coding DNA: TGTGCCATCAGTGGCGGGACTTACAATGAGCAGTTCTTC. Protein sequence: CAISGGTYNEQFF.

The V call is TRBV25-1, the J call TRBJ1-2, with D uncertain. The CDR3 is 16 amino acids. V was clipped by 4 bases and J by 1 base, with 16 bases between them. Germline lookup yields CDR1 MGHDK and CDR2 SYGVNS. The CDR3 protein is CASSAVPGSLNYGYTF. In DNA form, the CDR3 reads TGTGCCAGCAGTGCCGTGCCAGGCTCCCTTAACTATGGCTACACCTTC.

The CDR3 nucleotides read TGTGCCTGGTCCGGGACTCGTTACAATGAGCAGTTCTTC. As protein: CAWSGTRYNEQFF. The chain employs TRBV30 and TRBJ2-1, with D perhaps TRBD2 (6 bases). This CDR3 region has 13 residues. Trimming pared 5 bases from V and 4 bases from J, leaving 12 bases between. CDR1 is GTSNPN and CDR2 is SVGIG in the germline V gene (reference sequence).

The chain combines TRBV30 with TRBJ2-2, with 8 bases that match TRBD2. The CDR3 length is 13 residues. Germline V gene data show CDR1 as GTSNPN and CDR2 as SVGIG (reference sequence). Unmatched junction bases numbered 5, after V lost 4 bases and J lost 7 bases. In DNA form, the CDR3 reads TGTGCCTGGACTCTCCTAGCGGGCGGGGAGCTGTTTTTT. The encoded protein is CAWTLLAGGELFF.

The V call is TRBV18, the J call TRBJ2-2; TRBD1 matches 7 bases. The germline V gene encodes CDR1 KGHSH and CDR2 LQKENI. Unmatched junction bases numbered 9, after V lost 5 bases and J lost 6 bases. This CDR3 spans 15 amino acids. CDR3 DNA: TGTGCCAGCTCAACAATAACAGGGGTCGCCGGGGAGCTGTTTTTT. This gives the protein CASSTITGVAGELFF.

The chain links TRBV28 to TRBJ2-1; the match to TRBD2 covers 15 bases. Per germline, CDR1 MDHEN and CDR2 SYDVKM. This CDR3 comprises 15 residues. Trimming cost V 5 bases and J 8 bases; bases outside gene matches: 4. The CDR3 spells CASSPGTSGRYEQFF. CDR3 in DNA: TGTGCCAGCAGTCCAGGGACTAGCGGGAGGTATGAGCAGTTCTTC.

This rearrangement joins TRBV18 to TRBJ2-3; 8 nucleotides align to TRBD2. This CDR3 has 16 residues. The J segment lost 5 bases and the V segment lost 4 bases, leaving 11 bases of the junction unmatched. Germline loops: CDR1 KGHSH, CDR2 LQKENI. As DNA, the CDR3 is TGTGCCAGCTCACTCCAGGGTAGCGGGATAAAAGATACGCAGTATTTT. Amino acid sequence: CASSLQGSGIKDTQYF.

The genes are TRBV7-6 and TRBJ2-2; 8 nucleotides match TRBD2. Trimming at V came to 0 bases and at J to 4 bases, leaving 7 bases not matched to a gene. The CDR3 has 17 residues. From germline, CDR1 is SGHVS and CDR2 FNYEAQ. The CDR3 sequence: CASSLAQAGGGTGELFF. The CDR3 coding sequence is TGTGCCAGCAGCTTAGCGCAGGCGGGAGGAGGCACCGGGGAGCTGTTTTTT.

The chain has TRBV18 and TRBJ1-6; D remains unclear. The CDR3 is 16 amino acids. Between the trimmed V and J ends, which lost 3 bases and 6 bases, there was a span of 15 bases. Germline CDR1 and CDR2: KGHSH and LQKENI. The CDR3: CASSPLGEGPNSPLHF. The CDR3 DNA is TGTGCCAGCTCACCCCTCGGGGAAGGGCCTAATTCACCCCTCCACTTT.

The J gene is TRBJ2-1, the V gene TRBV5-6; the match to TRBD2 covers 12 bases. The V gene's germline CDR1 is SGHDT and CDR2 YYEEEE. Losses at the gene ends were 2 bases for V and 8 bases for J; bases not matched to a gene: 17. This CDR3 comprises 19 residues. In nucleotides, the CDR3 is TGTGCCAGCAGCTTCCAAGCACTCCCTTCTCTAGCGGGAGGGGATGAGCAGTTCTTC. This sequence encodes CASSFQALPSLAGGDEQFF.

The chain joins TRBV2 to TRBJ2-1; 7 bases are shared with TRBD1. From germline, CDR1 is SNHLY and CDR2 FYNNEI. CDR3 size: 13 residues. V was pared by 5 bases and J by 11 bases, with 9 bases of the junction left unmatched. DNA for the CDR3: TGTGCCAGCAGTCTTAGACAGGGTGGCCAGCAGTTCTTC. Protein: CASSLRQGGQQFF.

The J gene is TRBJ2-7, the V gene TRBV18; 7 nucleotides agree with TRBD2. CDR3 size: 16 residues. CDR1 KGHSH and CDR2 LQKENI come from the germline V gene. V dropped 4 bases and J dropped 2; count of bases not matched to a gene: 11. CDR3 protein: CASSLPGGSQAYEQYF. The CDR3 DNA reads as TGTGCCAGCTCACTCCCCGGCGGGAGCCAGGCCTACGAGCAGTACTTC.

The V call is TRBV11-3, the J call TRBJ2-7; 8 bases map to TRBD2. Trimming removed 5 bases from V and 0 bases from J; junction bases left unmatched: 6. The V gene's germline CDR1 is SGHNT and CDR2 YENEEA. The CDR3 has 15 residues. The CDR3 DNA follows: TGTGCCAGCAGCCCAAGTAGCGGGAACTCCTACGAGCAGTACTTC. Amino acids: CASSPSSGNSYEQYF.

CDR3 nucleotide sequence: TGCAGCGTACTAGCCCCGGGACAGGGGCCGTATGGCTACACCTTC. As protein: CSVLAPGQGPYGYTF. The V gene is TRBV29-1, the J gene TRBJ1-2; TRBD1 matches 10 bases. V lost 6 bases to trimming and J lost 5 bases; unmatched junction nucleotides: 12. This CDR3 is built from 15 residues. Germline V gene lookup returns CDR1 SQVTM and CDR2 ANQGSEA.

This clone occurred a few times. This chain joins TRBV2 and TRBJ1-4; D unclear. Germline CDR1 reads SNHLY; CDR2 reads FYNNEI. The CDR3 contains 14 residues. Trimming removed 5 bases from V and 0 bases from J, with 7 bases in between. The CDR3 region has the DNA TGTGCCAGCAGTCCCGGGACAACTAATGAAAAACTGTTTTTT. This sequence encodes CASSPGTTNEKLFF.

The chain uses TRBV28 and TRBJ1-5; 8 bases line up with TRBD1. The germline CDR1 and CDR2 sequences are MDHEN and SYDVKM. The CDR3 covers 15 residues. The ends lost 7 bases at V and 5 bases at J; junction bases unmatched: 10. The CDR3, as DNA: TGTGCCAGCAAAACTCAGGGGGCAGGGGATCAGCCCCAGCATTTT. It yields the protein CASKTQGAGDQPQHF.